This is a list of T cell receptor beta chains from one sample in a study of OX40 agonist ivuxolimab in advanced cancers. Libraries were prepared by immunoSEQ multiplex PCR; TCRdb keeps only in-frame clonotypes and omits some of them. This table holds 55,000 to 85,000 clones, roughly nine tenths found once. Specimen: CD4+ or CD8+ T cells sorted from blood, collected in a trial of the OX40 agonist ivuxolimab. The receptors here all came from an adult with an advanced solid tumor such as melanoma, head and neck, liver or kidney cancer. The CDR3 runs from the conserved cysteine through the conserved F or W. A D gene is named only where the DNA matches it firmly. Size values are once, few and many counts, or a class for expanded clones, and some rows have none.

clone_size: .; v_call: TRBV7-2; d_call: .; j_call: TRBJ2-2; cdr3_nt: TGTGCCAGCGTAACATGGGACTCTCAAACACCGGGTCTTCTGTTTTTT; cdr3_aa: CASVTWDSQTPGLLFF
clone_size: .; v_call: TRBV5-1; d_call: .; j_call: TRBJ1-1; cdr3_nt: TGCGCCAGCAAACAAACCGGGACAACTAACACTGAAGCTTTCTTT; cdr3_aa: CASKQTGTTNTEAFF
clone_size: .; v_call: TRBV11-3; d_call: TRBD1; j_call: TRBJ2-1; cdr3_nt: TGTGCCAGCAGCCCGAGCAGACAGGGGGCTCAGAATGAGCAGTTCTTC; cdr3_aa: CASSPSRQGAQNEQFF
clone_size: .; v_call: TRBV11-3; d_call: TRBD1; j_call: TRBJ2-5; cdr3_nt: TGTGCCAGCAGCCCCCGGACAGGGGGCAGCCAAGAGACCCAGTACTTC; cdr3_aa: CASSPRTGGSQETQYF
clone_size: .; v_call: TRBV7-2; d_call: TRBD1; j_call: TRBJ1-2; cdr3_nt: TGTGCCAGCAGCTCCCGGGACAGGGTTACGGGCTATGGCTACACCTTC; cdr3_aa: CASSSRDRVTGYGYTF
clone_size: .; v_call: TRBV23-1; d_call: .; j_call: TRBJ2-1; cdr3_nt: TGCGCCAGCAGATCCCCGGACTTCCATGAGCAGTTCTTC; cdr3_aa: CASRSPDFHEQFF
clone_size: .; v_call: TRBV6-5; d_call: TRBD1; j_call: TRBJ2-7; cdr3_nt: TGTGCCAGCTGGGGGAGGACAGGGGTGTCCGAGCAGTACTTC; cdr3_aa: CASWGRTGVSEQYF
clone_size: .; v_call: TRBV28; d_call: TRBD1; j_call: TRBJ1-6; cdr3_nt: TGTGCCAGCAGTTTGATCCGCAGGGGGAGCTCCTATAATTCACCCCTCCACTTT; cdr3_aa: CASSLIRRGSSYNSPLHF
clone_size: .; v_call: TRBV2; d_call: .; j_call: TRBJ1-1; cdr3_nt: TGTGCCAGCAGCGCTTGGGGGAACACTGAAGCTTTCTTT; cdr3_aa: CASSAWGNTEAFF
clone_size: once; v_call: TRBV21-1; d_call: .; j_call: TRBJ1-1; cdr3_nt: TGTGCCAGCAGCAAAGGAAGGGGGGGCACTGAAGCTTTCTTT; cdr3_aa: CASSKGRGGTEAFF
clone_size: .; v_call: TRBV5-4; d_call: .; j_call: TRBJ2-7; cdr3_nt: TGTGCCAGCAGCTTGGTCGGGTGGGACTCCTACGAGCAGTACTTC; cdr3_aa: CASSLVGWDSYEQYF
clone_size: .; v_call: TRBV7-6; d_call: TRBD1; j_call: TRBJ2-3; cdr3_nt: TGTGCCAGCAGCTTAGCGCTGACAGGGGGCACACATACGCAGTATTTT; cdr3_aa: CASSLALTGGTHTQYF
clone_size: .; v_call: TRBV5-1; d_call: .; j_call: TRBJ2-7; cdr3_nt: TGCGCCAGCAAATGGGGAACAGGGGGGGACTACGAGCAGTACTTC; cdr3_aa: CASKWGTGGDYEQYF
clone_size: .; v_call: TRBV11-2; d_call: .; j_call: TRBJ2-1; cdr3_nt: TGTGCCAGCAGCTCCGATGGTACGGTGCAGTTCTTC; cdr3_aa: CASSSDGTVQFF
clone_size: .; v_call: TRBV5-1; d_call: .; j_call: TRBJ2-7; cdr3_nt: TGCGCCAGCAGCTTAGTAGGGGGACGAGTTTCCTACGAGCAGTACTTC; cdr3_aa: CASSLVGGRVSYEQYF
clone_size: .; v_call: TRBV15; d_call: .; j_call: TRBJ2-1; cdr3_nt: TGTGCCACCAGAGCCGCTCGGAGTCACAATGAGCAGTTCTTC; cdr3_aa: CATRAARSHNEQFF
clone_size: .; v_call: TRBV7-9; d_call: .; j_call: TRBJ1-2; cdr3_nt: TGTGCCAGCAGCTTATTCGGGCGCTATGGCTACACCTTC; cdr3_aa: CASSLFGRYGYTF
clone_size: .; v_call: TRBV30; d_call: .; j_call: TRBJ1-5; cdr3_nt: TGTGCCTGGAGTGGTGGGACTGGTCGGGTTCAGCCCCAGCATTTT; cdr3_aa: CAWSGGTGRVQPQHF
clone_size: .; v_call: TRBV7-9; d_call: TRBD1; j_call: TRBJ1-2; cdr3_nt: TGTGCCAGCAGCCAGGGGACAGGCGCTTCTTATGGCTACACCTTC; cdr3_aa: CASSQGTGASYGYTF
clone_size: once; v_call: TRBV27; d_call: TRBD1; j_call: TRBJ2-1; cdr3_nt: TGTGCCAGCAGTTTATGGGGACAGGGGAGTAGGAATGAGCAGTTCTTC; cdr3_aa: CASSLWGQGSRNEQFF
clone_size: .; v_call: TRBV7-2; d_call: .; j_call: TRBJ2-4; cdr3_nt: TGTGCCAGCAGCTTTCAGGCGGGGGCGAACATTCAGTACTTC; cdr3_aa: CASSFQAGANIQYF
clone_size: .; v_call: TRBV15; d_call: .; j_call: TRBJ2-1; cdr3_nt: TGTGCCACCAGCAGAGCTTCCCTTAGCGATCACAATGAGCAGTTCTTC; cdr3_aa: CATSRASLSDHNEQFF
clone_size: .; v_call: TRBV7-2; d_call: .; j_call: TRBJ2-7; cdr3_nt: TGTGCCAGCAGCTTCGACTCGAGCTCCTACGAGCAGTACTTC; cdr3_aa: CASSFDSSSYEQYF
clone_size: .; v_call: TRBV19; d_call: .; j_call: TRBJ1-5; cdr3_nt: TGTGCCAGTAGCCTTACACAGAGAGGTGGCAATCAGCCCCAGCATTTT; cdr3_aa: CASSLTQRGGNQPQHF
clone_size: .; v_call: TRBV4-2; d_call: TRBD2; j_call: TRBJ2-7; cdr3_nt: TGTGCCAGCAGCCAAGATGGGGGACTAGCGTCGTACGAGCAGTACTTC; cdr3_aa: CASSQDGGLASYEQYF
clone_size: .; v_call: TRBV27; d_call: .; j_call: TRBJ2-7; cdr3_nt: TGTGCCAGCAGTTTATTCCCCGCCTACGAGCAGTACTTC; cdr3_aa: CASSLFPAYEQYF
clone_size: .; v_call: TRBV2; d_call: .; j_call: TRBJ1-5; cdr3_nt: TGTGCCAGCAACGGGGTTGGACAGCCCCAGCATTTT; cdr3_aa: CASNGVGQPQHF
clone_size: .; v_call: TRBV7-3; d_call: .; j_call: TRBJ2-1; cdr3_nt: TGTGCCAGCAGCTTAGACAGTACGGGGTACAATGAGCAGTTCTTC; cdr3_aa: CASSLDSTGYNEQFF
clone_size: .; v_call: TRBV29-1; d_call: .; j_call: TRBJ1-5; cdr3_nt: TGCAGCGTTGTTGGGGTATCGGGACAGCCCCAGCATTTT; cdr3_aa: CSVVGVSGQPQHF
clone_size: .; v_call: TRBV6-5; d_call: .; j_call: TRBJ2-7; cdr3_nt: TGTGCCAGCAGTTACTACGTAGGGGGTCCCTACGAGCAGTACTTC; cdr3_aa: CASSYYVGGPYEQYF
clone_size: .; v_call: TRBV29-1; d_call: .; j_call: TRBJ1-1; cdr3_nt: TGCAGCGTTGAGCAGTCGAACACTGAAGCTTTCTTT; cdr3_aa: CSVEQSNTEAFF
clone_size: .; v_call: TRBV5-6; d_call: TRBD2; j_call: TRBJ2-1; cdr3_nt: TGTGCCAGCAGCTTGGCGGGCGGGAGCAGGCGTGAGCAGTTCTTC; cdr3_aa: CASSLAGGSRREQFF
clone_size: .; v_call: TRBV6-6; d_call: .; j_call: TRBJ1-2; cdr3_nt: TGTGCCAGCACAAAGGCCCAGGGGACCCTCTATGGCTACACCTTC; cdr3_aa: CASTKAQGTLYGYTF
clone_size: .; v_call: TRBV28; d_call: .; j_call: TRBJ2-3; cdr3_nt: TGTGCCAGCAGTTTTACGGGAGTCACCGCAGATACGCAGTATTTT; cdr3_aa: CASSFTGVTADTQYF
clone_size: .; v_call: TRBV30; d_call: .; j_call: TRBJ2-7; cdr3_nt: TGTGCCTGGAGCTATAGTAGCGAGCAGTACTTC; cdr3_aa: CAWSYSSEQYF
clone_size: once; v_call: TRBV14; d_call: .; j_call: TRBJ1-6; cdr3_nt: TGTGCCAGCAGCCAGGAACTGTATAATTCACCCCTCCACTTT; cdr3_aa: CASSQELYNSPLHF
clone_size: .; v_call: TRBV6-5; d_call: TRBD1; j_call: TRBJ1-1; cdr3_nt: TGTGCCAGCAGTTCCCCGGGACAGGGTAGAACGACTGAAGCTTTCTTT; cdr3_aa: CASSSPGQGRTTEAFF
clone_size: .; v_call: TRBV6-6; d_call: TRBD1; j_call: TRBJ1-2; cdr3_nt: TGTGCCAGCATCGACAGGGGAAAGACTAATGGCTACACCTTC; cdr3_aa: CASIDRGKTNGYTF
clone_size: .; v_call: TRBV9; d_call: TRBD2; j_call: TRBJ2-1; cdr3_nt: TGTGCCAGCAGCGGGACTAGCTCGGTTCGGTACAATGAGCAGTTCTTC; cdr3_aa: CASSGTSSVRYNEQFF
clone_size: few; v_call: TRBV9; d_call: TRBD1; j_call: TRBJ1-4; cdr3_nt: TGTGCCAGCAGTTCGGGAGATAACAGGGGTGAAAAACTGTTTTTT; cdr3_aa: CASSSGDNRGEKLFF
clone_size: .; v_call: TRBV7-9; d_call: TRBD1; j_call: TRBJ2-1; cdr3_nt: TGTGCCAGCAGCCCCCACGACAGGGGATGGGCCAATGAGCAGTTCTTC; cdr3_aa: CASSPHDRGWANEQFF
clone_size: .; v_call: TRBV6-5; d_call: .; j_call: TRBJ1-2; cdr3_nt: TGTGCCAGCAGAGACCTGAACTATGGCTACACCTTC; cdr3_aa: CASRDLNYGYTF
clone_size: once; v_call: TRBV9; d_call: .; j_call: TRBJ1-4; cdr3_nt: TGTGCCAGCAGCGTAGAGGCCACAGGTAGTGAAAAACTGTTTTTT; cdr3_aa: CASSVEATGSEKLFF
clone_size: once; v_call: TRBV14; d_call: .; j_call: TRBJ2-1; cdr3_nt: TGTGCCAGCAGCCAAGAGGGGCGTGCGCAGTTCTTC; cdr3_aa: CASSQEGRAQFF
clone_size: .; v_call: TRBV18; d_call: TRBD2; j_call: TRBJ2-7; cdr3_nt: TGTGCCAGCTCACCATACCGCTCAACTAGCGCAGACTACGAGCAGTACTTC; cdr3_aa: CASSPYRSTSADYEQYF
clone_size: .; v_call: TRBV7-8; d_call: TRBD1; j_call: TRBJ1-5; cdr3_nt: TGTGCCAGCAGCTGGACAGGGCGCAATCAGCCCCAGCATTTT; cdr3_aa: CASSWTGRNQPQHF
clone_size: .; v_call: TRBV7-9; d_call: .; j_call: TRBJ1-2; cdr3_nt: TGTGCCAGCAGCTTAGCCGGGACACCAAATGGCTACACCTTC; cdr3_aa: CASSLAGTPNGYTF
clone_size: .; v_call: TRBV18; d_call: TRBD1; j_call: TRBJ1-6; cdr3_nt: TGTGCCAGCTCACCGGACCGGGACAGGTATAATTCACCCCTCCACTTT; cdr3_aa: CASSPDRDRYNSPLHF
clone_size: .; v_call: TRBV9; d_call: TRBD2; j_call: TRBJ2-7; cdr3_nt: TGTGCCAGCAGCGTAGGGGCTAGCGGGACCAGTGACGAGCAGTACTTC; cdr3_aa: CASSVGASGTSDEQYF
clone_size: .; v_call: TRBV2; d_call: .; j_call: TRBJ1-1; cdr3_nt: TGTGCCAGCAGAGGCAGCTTGCTCACTGAAGCTTTCTTT; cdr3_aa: CASRGSLLTEAFF
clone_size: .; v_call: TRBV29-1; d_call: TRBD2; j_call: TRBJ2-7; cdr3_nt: TGCAGCGTGAGGGCCGGGGGGGGCGAGCAGTACTTC; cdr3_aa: CSVRAGGGEQYF
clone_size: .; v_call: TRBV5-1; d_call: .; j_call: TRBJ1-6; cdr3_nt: TGCGCCAGCAGCATAGATCCAGGGAGCTCCTATAATTCACCCCTCCACTTT; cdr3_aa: CASSIDPGSSYNSPLHF
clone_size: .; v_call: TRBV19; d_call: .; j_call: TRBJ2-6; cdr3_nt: TGTGCCTGTGACCTTACTGGGGCCAACGTCCTGACTTTC; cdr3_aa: CACDLTGANVLTF
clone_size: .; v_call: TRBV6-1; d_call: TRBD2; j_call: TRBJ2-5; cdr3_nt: TGTGCCAGCACTGGCGGGGGACAAGAGACCCAGTACTTC; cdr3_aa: CASTGGGQETQYF
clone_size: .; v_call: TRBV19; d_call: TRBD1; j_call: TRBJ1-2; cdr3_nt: TGTGCCAGTAGTATGGCCCCCACAGGGGTCTCTGGCTACACCTTC; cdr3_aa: CASSMAPTGVSGYTF